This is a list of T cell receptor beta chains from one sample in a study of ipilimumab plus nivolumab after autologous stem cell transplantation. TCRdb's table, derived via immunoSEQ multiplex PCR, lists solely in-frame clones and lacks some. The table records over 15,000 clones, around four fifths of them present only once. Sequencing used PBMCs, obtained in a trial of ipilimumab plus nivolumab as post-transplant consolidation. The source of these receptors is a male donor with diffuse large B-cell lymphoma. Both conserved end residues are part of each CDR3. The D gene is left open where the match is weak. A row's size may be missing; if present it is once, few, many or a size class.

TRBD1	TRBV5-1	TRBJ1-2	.	CASSPQTGDHGYTF	TGCGCCAGCAGCCCTCAGACAGGGGACCATGGCTACACCTTC
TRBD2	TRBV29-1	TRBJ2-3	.	CSVILAGGTDTQYF	TGCAGCGTGATACTAGCGGGGGGCACAGATACGCAGTATTTT
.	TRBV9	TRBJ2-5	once	CASSPGPFQETQYF	TGTGCCAGCAGCCCAGGCCCTTTCCAAGAGACCCAGTACTTC
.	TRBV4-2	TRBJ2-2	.	CASAGELFF	TGTGCCAGCGCGGGGGAGCTGTTTTTT
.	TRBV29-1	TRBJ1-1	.	CSAKEDTEAFF	TGCAGCGCTAAAGAGGACACTGAAGCTTTCTTT
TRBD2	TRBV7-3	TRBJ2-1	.	CASSLSGEGFDEQFF	TGTGCCAGCAGTTTGAGCGGGGAAGGATTCGATGAGCAGTTCTTC
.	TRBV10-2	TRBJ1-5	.	CASSTGSGQPQHF	TGCGCCAGCAGTACAGGGTCGGGACAGCCCCAGCATTTT
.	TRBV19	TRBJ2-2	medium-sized	CASSRKNTGELFF	TGTGCCAGTAGTCGCAAGAACACCGGGGAGCTGTTTTTT
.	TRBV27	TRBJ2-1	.	CASSGTASNEQFF	TGTGCCAGCAGCGGGACCGCCTCCAATGAGCAGTTCTTC
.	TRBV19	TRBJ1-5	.	CASSIPAAVNNQPQHF	TGTGCCAGTAGTATACCCGCAGCCGTTAACAATCAGCCCCAGCATTTT